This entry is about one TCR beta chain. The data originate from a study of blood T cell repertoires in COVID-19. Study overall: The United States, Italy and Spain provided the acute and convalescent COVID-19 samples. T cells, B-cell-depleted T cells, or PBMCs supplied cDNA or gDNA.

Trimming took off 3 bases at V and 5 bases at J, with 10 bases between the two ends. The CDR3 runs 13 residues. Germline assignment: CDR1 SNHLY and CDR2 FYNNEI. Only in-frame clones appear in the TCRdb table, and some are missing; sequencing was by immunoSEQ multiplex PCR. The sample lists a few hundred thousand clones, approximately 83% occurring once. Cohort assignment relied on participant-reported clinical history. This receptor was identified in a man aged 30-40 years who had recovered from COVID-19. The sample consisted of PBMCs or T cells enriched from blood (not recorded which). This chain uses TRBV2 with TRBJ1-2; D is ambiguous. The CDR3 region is CASSDRSRYGYTF. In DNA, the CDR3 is TGTGCCAGCAGTGATCGAAGTCGGTATGGCTACACCTTC.